This TCR beta chain was retrieved from a study of regulatory T cells in long-lasting Graves disease. Researchers made TCR beta libraries by using iRepertoire HTBI primers and running Arm-PCR on CDR3 regions. Each CDR3 protein gets one entry after TCRdb re-called the multiplex PCR reads with MiXCR. The sample holds 380,000 or so distinct CDR3 sequences, about 17% seen once. This clonotype was recorded at least ten times. Its target is not known. Overall study findings and caveats: TCR diversity was lower in persistent Graves' patients than in newly diagnosed ones.

CDR3 length: 14 residues. The V gene's germline CDR1 is SGHTA and CDR2 FQGNSA. V was cut by 1 base and J by 3 bases, with 6 bases left in between. Noted time point: newly diagnosed GD, antithyroid drugs for less than 3 months. TCR sequences were obtained from RNA taken from PBMCs. A further study also used this sample, focusing on T cells in Graves' hyperthyroidism and ophthalmopathy.

The sequence came from a woman under 30 with Graves disease. The chain recombines TRBV7-2 with TRBJ1-4, with no clear D. The sequences come from peripheral blood mononuclear cells (PBMCs), collected at new diagnosis, from a patient treated with antithyroid drugs. CDR3 bases: TGTGCCAGCAGCTTAGGCGGGGCTAATGAAAAACTGTTTTTT. Translating gives CASSLGGANEKLFF.